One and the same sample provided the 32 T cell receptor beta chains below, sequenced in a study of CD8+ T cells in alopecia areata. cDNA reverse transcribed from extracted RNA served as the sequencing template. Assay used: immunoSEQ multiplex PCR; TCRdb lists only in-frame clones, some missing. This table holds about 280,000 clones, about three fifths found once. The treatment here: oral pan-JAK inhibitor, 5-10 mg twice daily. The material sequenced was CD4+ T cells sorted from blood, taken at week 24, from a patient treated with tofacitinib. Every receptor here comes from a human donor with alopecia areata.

The CDR3 spells CAWGTASSGNTIYF. The CDR3 region has the DNA TGTGCCTGGGGGACTGCGTCCTCTGGAAACACCATATATTTT. The genes are TRBV30 and TRBJ1-3, with D possibly TRBD1 on 5 matching bases. V lost 5 bases and J 0 bases, leaving 11 bases between the germline ends. Germline-derived CDR1 and CDR2 are GTSNPN and SVGIG (reference sequence). The CDR3 length is 14 residues.

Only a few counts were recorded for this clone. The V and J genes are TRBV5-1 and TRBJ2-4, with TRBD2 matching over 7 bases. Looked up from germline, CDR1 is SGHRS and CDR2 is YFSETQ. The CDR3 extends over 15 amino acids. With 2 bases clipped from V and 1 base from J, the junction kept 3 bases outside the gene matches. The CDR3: CASSFVSGAKNIQYF. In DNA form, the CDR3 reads TGCGCCAGCAGCTTTGTTAGCGGGGCCAAAAACATTCAGTACTTC.

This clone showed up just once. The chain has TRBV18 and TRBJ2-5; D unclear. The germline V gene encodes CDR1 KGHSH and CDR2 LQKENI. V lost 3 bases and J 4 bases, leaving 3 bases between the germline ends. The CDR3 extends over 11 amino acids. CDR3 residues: CASSPRETQYF. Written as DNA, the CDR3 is TGTGCCAGCTCACCTCGAGAGACCCAGTACTTC.

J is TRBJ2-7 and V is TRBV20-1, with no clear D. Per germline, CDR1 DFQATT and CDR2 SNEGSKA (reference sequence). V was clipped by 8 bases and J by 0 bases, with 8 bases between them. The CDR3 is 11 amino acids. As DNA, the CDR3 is TGCAGTACGGGCACCTCCTACGAGCAGTACTTC. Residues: CSTGTSYEQYF.

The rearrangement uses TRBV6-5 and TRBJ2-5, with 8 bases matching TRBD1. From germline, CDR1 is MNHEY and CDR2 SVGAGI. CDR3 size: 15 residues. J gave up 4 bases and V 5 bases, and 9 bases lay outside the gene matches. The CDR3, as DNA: TGTGCCAGCAGTCCAACGACAGGGGCGGGAGAGACCCAGTACTTC. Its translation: CASSPTTGAGETQYF.

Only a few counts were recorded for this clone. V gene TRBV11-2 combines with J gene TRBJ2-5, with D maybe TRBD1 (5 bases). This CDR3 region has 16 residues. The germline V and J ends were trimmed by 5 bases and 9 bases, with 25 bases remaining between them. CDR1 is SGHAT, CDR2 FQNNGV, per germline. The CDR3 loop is CASSRLRGASIGAQYF. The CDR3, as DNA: TGTGCCAGCAGCCGCCTGCGTGGGGCGTCAATTGGGGCCCAGTACTTC.

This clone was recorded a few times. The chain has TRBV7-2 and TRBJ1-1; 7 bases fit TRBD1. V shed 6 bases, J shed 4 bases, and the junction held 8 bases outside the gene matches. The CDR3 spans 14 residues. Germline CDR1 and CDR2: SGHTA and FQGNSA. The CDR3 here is CASSLNRGSTEAFF. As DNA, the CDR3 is TGTGCCAGCAGTCTCAACAGGGGCAGCACTGAAGCTTTCTTT. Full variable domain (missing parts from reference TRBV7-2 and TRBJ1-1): GAGVSQSPSNKVTEKGKDVELRCDPISGHTALYWYRQSLGQGLEFLIYFQGNSAPDKSGLPSDRFSAERTGGSVSTLTIQRTQQEDSAVYLCASSLNRGSTEAFFGQGTRLTVV.

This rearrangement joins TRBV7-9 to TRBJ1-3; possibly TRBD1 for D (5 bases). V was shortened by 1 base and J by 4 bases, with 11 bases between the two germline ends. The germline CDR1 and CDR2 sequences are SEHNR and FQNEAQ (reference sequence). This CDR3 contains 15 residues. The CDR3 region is CASSLGLGQGNTIYF. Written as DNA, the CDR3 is TGTGCCAGCAGCTTAGGACTGGGGCAAGGAAACACCATATATTTT.

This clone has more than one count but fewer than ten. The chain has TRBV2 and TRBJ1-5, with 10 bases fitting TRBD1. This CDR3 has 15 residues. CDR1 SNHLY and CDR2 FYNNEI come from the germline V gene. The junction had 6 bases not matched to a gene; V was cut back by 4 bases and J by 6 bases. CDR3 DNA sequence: TGTGCCAGCAGTGGGGGACAGGGGCATCGTCAGCCCCAGCATTTT. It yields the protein CASSGGQGHRQPQHF. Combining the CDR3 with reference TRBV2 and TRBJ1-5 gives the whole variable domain EPEVTQTPSHQVTQMGQEVILRCVPISNHLYFYWYRQILGQKVEFLVSFYNNEISEKSEIFDDQFSVERPDGSNFTLKIRSTKLEDSAMYFCASSGGQGHRQPQHFGDGTRLSIL.

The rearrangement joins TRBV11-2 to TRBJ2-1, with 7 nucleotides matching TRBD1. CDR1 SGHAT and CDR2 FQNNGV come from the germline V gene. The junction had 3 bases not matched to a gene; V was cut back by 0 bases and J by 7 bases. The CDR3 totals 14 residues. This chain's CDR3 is CASSLDLRGNEQFF. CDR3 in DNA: TGTGCCAGCAGCTTAGACCTCAGGGGGAATGAGCAGTTCTTC.

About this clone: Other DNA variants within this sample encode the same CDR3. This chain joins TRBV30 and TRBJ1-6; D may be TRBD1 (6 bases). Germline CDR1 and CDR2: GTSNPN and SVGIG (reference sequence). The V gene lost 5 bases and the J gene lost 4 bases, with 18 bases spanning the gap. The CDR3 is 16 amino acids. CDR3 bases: TGTGCCTGGGCCCCCCCCGACAGGCCTTATAATTCACCCCTCCACTTT. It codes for CAWAPPDRPYNSPLHF.

This chain's CDR3 is CAWSTPSPGRSYEQYF. The CDR3 DNA reads TGTGCCTGGAGCACCCCCTCGCCAGGACGCTCCTACGAGCAGTACTTC. This rearrangement joins TRBV30 to TRBJ2-7; D is unresolved. Per the germline V gene, CDR1 is GTSNPN and CDR2 is SVGIG (reference sequence). The CDR3 extends over 16 amino acids. Trimming left V 3 bases short and J 0 bases short, with 18 bases between.

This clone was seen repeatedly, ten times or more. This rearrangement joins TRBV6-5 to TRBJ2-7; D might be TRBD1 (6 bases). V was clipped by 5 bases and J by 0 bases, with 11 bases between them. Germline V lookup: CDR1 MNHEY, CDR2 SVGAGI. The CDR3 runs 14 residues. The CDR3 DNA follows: TGTGCCAGCAGTCGGAAGACAGGCTCCTACGAGCAGTACTTC. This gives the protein CASSRKTGSYEQYF.

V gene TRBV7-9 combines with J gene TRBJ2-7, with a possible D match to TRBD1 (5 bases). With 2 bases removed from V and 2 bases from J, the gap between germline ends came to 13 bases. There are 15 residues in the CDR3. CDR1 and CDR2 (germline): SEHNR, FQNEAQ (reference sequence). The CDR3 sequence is CASSLLAGNPYEQYF. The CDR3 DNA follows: TGTGCCAGCAGCTTATTAGCAGGGAATCCCTACGAGCAGTACTTC.

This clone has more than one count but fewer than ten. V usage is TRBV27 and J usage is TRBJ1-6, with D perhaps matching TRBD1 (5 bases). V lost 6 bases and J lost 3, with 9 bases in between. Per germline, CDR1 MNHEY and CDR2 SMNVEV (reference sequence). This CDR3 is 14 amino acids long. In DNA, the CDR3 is TGTGCCAGCAGATCAGGGAGCTATAATTCACCCCTCCACTTT. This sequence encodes CASRSGSYNSPLHF.

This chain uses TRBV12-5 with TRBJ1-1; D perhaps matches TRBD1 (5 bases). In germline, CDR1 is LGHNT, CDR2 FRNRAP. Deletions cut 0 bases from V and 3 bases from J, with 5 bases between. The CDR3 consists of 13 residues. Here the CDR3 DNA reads TGTGCTAGTGGTTTGGTACAGGACACTGAAGCTTTCTTT. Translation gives CASGLVQDTEAFF.

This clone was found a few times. The CDR3 reads CALEVAGSTDTQYF. In DNA form, the CDR3 reads TGTGCCTTAGAGGTAGCGGGAAGCACAGATACGCAGTATTTT. The chain links TRBV30 to TRBJ2-3, with TRBD2 identical over 8 bases. V was clipped by 7 bases and J by 0 bases; unmatched bases: 6. Germline assignment: CDR1 GTSNPN and CDR2 SVGIG (reference sequence). The CDR3 is 14 residues long.

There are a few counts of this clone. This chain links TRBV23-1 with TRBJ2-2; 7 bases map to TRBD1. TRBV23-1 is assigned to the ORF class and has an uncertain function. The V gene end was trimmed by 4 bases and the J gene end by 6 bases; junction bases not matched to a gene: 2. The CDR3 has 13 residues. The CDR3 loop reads CASSPQGAGELFF. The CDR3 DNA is TGCGCCAGCAGTCCCCAGGGGGCCGGGGAGCTGTTTTTT.

CDR3 sequence: CASSLAGGPQETQYF. The DNA for the CDR3 is TGCGCCAGCAGCTTGGCGGGGGGGCCTCAAGAGACCCAGTACTTC. The chain uses TRBV5-1 and TRBJ2-5, with TRBD2 identical over 8 bases. Trimming cost V 0 bases and J 2 bases; bases outside gene matches: 3. This CDR3 comprises 15 residues. Germline lookup yields CDR1 SGHRS and CDR2 YFSETQ.

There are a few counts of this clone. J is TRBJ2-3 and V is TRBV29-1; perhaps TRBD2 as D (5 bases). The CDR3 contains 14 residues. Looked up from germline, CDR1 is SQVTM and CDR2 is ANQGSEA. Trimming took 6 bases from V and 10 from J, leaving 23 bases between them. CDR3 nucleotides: TGCAGCGTGAACGCGGGCGGACGAGAGGTCGCGCAGTATTTT. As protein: CSVNAGGREVAQYF.

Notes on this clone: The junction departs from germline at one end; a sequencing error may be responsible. CDR3 bases: TGTGCCAGCAGTTTGGACAGGTTTGAAGCTTTCTTT. This codes for CASSLDRFEAFF. The chain joins TRBV5-4 to TRBJ1-1; 7 nucleotides line up with TRBD1. This CDR3 comprises 12 residues. The germline gives CDR1 SGHNT, CDR2 YYREEE (reference sequence).

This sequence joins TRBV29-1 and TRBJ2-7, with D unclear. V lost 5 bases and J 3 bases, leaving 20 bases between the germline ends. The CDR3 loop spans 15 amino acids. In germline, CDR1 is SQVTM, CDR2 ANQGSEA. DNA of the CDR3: TGCAGCGTTCTGCCGTCTCGGGCATCGGACTACGAGCAGTACTTC. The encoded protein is CSVLPSRASDYEQYF.

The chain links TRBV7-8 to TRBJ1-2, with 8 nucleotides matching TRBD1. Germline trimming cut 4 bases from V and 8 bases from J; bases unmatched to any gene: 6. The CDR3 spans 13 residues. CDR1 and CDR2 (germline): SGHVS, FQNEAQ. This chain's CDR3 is CASSSDRGKGYTF. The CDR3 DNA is TGTGCCAGCAGCTCCGACAGGGGTAAAGGCTACACCTTC.

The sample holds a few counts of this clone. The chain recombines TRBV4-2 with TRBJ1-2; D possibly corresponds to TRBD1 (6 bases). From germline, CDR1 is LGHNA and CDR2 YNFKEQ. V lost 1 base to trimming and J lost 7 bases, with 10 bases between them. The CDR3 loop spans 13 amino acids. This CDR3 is CASSQAGDGGYTF. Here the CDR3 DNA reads TGTGCCAGCAGCCAAGCAGGGGATGGTGGCTACACCTTC.

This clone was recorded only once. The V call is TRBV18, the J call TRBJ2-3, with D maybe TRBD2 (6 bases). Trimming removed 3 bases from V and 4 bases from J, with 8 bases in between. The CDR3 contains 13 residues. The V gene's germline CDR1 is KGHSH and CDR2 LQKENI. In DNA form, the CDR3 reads TGTGCCAGCTCACCGGGACTCCCAGATACGCAGTATTTT. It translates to CASSPGLPDTQYF.

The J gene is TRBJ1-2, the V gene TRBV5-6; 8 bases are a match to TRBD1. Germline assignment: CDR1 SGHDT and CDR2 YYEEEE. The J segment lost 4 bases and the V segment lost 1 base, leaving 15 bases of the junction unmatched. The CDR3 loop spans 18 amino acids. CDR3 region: CASSLSGAGGAKTYGYTF. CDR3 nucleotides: TGTGCCAGCAGCTTGTCCGGAGCAGGGGGCGCTAAGACCTATGGCTACACCTTC.

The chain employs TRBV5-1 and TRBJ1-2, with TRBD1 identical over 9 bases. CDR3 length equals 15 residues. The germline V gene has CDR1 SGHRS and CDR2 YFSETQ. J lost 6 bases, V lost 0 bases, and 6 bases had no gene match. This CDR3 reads CASSLAGQGFDGYTF. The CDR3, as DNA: TGCGCCAGCAGCTTGGCGGGACAGGGTTTCGATGGCTACACCTTC. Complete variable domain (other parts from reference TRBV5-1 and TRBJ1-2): KAGVTQTPRYLIKTRGQQVTLSCSPISGHRSVSWYQQTPGQGLQFLFEYFSETQRNKGNFPGRFSGRQFSNSRSEMNVSTLELGDSALYLCASSLAGQGFDGYTFGSGTRLTVV.

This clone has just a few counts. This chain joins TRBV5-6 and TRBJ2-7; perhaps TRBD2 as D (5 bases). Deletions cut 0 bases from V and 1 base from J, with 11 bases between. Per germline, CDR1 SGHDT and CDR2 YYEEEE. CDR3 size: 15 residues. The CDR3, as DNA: TGTGCCAGCAGCTTGGTCGATAGAGGGTCCTACGAGCAGTACTTC. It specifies CASSLVDRGSYEQYF.

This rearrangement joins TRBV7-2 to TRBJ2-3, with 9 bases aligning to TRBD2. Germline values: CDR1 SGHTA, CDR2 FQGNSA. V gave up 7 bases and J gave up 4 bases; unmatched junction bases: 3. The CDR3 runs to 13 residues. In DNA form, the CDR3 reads TGTGCCAGCAAGGAGCGGGGGGCAGATACGCAGTATTTT. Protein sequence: CASKERGADTQYF.

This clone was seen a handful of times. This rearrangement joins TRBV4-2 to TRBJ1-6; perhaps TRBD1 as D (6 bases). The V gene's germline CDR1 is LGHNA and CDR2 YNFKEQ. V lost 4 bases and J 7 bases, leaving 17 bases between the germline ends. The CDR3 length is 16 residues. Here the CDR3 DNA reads TGTGCCAGCAGCCCACGAACCAGGGGCACCAATTCACCCCTCCACTTT. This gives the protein CASSPRTRGTNSPLHF.

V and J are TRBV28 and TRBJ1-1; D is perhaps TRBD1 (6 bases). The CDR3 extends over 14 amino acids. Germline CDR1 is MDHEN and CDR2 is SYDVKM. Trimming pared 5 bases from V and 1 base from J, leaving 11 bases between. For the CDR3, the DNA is TGTGCCAGCAGTACCCGGGACAAGAACACTGAAGCTTTCTTT. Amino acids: CASSTRDKNTEAFF.

CDR3 sequence reads: CASSVVAGQGYGYTF. In DNA, the CDR3 is TGTGCCAGCAGCGTAGTGGCGGGGCAGGGCTATGGCTACACCTTC. The chain carries TRBV9 and TRBJ1-2; D might be TRBD1 (5 bases). Germline V gene lookup returns CDR1 SGDLS and CDR2 YYNGEE. Trimming removed 0 bases at V and 4 bases at J, with 13 bases between. This CDR3 is built from 15 residues.